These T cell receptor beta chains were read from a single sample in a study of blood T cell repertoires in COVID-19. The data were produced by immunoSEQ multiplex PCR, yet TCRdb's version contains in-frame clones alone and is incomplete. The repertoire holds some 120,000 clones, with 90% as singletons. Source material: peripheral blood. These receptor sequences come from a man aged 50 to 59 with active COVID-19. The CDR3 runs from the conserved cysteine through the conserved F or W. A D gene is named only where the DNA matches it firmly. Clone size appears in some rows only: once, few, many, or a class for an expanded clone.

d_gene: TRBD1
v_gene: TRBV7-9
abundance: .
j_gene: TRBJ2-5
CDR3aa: CASSLGGTDQETQYF
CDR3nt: TGTGCCAGCAGCTTAGGAGGGACAGACCAAGAGACCCAGTACTTC

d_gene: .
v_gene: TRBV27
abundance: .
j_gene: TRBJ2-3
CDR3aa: CASTPRQLAGDTQYF
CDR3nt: TGTGCCAGCACTCCCAGACAGCTTGCAGGAGATACGCAGTATTTT

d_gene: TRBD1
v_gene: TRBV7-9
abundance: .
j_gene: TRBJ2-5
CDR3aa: CATTMGQQETQYF
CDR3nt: TGTGCCACTACTATGGGACAGCAAGAGACCCAGTACTTC

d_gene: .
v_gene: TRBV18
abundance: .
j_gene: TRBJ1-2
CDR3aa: CASSPGATNYGYTF
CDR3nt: TGTGCCAGCTCACCAGGGGCTACTAACTATGGCTACACCTTC

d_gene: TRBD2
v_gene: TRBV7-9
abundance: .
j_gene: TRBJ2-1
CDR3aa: CASSFSGGDTYNEQFF
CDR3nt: TGTGCCAGCAGCTTTAGCGGGGGGGATACCTACAATGAGCAGTTCTTC

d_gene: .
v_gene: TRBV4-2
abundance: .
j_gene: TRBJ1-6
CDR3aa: CASSQEGQEQFSPLHF
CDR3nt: TGTGCCAGCAGCCAAGAGGGGCAGGAACAATTTTCACCCCTCCACTTT

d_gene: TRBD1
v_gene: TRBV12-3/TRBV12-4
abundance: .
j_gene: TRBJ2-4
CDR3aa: CASSLRQGHIQYF
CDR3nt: TGTGCCAGCAGTTTGAGACAGGGACACATTCAGTACTTC

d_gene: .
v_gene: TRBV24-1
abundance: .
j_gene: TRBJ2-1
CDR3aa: CATSVGGGPYNEQFF
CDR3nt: TGTGCCACCAGTGTGGGGGGGGGCCCCTACAATGAGCAGTTCTTC

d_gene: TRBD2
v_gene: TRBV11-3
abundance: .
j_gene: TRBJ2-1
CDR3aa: CASNTGRVAGRGEQFF
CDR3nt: TGTGCCAGCAACACAGGGCGGGTAGCGGGAAGGGGTGAGCAGTTCTTC

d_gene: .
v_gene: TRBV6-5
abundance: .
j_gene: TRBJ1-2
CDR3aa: CASSYRGWAGFTF
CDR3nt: TGTGCCAGCAGTTACAGAGGTTGGGCAGGGTTCACCTTC

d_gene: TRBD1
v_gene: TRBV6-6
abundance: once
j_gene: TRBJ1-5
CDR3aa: CASSRTGRNQPQHF
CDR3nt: TGTGCCAGCAGCCGGACAGGGCGCAATCAGCCCCAGCATTTT

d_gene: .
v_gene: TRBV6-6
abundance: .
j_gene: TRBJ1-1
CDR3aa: CASGKGRGGRNTEAFF
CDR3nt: TGTGCCAGCGGTAAGGGGAGGGGGGGCCGGAACACTGAAGCTTTCTTT

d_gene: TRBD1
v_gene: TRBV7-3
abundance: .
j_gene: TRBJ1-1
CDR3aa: CASSQQGRTEAFF
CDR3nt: TGTGCCAGCAGCCAACAGGGGAGAACTGAAGCTTTCTTT

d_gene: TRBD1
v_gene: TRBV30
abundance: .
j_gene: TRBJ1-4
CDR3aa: CAWSVQGGQGMGEKLFF
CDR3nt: TGTGCCTGGAGTGTACAGGGCGGACAGGGGATGGGTGAAAAACTGTTTTTT

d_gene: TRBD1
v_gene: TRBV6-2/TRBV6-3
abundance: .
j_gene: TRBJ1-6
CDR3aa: CASSPMTGTGGSPLHF
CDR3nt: TGTGCCAGCAGTCCAATGACCGGGACAGGGGGTTCACCCCTCCACTTT

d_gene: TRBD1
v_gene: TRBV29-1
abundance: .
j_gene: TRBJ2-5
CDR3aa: CSAGTGGETQYF
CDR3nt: TGCAGCGCCGGGACAGGGGGAGAGACCCAGTACTTC

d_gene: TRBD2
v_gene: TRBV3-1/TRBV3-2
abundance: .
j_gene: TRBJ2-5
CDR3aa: CASSRTLAPQETQYF
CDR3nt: TGTGCCAGCAGCCGGACACTAGCGCCCCAAGAGACCCAGTACTTC

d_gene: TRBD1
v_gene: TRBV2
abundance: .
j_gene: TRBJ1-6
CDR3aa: CASGVGRGYSPLHF
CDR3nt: TGTGCCAGCGGCGTGGGCAGGGGGTATTCACCCCTCCACTTT

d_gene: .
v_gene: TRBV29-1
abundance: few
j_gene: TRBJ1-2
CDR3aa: CSAEMQGIVGGYTF
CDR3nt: TGCAGCGCCGAAATGCAGGGGATAGTTGGTGGCTACACCTTC

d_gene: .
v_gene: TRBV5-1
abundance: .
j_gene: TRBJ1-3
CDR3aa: CASSLESFSGNTIYF
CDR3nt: TGCGCCAGCAGCTTGGAATCGTTCTCTGGAAACACCATATATTTT

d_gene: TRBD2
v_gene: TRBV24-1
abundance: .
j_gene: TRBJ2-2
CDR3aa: CATSDWEGSTGELFF
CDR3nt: TGTGCCACCAGTGATTGGGAGGGAAGCACCGGGGAGCTGTTTTTT

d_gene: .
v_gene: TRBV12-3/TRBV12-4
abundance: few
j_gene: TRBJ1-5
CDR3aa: CASREGNQPQHF
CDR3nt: TGTGCCAGCAGGGAGGGCAATCAGCCCCAGCATTTT

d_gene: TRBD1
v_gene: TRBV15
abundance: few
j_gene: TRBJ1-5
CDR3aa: CATSVGTGGGNQPQHF
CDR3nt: TGTGCCACCAGCGTAGGGACAGGGGGCGGCAATCAGCCCCAGCATTTT

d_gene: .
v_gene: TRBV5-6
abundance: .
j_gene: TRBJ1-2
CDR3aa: CASSSRPGGLGGYTF
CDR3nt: TGTGCCAGCAGCTCCCGACCTGGGGGCCTAGGGGGCTACACCTTC

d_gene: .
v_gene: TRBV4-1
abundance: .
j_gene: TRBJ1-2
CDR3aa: CASSPPWDSSYGYTF
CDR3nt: TGCGCCAGCAGCCCTCCCTGGGACTCCTCCTATGGCTACACCTTC

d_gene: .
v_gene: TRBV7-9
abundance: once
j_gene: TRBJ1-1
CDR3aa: CASSTSPVMNTEAFF
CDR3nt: TGTGCCAGCAGCACCAGTCCAGTCATGAACACTGAAGCTTTCTTT

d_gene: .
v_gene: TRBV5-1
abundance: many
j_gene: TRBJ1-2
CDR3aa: CASSPGGVEVVGYTF
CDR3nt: TGCGCCAGCAGCCCGGGAGGGGTCGAGGTTGTCGGCTACACCTTC

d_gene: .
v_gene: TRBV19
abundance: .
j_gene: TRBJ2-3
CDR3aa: CASSSGVRTDTQYF
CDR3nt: TGTGCCAGTAGCAGCGGAGTTCGAACAGATACGCAGTATTTT

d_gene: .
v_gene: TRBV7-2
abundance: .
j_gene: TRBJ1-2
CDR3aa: CASSLRQVSYGYTF
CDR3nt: TGTGCCAGCAGCTTAAGACAGGTGTCCTATGGCTACACCTTC

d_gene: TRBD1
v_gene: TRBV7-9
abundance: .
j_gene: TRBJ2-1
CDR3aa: CASSSRTGVGFEQFF
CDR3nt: TGTGCCAGCAGCTCACGGACAGGGGTGGGATTCGAGCAGTTCTTC

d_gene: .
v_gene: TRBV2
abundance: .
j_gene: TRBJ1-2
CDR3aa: CASTGQGGYTF
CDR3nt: TGTGCCAGCACGGGCCAGGGTGGCTACACCTTC

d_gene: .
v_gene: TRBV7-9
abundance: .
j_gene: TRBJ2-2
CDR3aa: CASSLAATGELFF
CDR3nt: TGTGCCAGCAGCTTAGCGGCCACCGGGGAGCTGTTTTTT

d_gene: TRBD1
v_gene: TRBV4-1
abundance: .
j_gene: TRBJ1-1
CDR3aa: CASSQDTAGGPEAFF
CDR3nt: TGCGCCAGCAGCCAAGATACGGCAGGGGGACCTGAAGCTTTCTTT

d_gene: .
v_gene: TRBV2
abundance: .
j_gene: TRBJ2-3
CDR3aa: CASSWRDTQYF
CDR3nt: TGTGCCAGCAGTTGGAGGGATACGCAGTATTTT

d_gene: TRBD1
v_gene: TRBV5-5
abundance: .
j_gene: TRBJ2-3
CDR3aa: CASSRTGGEGVDTQYF
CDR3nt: TGTGCCAGCAGCCGGACAGGGGGCGAAGGGGTAGATACGCAGTATTTT

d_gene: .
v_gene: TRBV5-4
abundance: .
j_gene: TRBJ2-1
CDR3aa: CASSQGGSGTNEQFF
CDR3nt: TGTGCCAGCAGCCAGGGGGGTAGCGGTACCAATGAGCAGTTCTTC

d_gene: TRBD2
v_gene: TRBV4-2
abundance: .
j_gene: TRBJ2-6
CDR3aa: CASSQVGLAVRSGANVLTF
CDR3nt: TGTGCCAGCAGCCAAGTAGGACTAGCCGTGAGATCTGGGGCCAACGTCCTGACTTTC

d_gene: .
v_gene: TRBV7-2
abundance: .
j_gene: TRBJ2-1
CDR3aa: CASSSRQGSYNEQFF
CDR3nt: TGTGCCAGCAGTTCCCGCCAGGGTTCCTACAATGAGCAGTTCTTC

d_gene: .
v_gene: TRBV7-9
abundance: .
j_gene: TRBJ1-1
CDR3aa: CASSSRGGDEAFF
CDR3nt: TGTGCCAGCAGCTCCCGGGGGGGTGATGAAGCTTTCTTT

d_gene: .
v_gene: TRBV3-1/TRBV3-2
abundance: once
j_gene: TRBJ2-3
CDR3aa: CASSQDSGDTQYF
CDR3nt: TGTGCCAGCAGCCAAGATTCCGGGGATACGCAGTATTTT

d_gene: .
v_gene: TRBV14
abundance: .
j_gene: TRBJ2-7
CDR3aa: CASSQRGRTYEQYF
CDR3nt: TGTGCCAGCAGCCAGCGGGGGCGTACGTACGAGCAGTACTTC

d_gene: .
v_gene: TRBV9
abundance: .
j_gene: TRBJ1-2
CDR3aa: CASRGQKVSNYGYTF
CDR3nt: TGTGCCAGCAGGGGGCAGAAAGTTTCTAACTATGGCTACACCTTC

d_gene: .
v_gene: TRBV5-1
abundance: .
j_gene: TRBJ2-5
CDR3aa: CASSNGSTETETQYF
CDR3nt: TGCGCCAGCAGCAATGGATCGACAGAGACTGAGACCCAGTACTTC

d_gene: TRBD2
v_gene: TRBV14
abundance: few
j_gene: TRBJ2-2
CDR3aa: CASTPAGVGTGELFF
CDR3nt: TGTGCCAGCACCCCGGCGGGGGTAGGGACCGGGGAGCTGTTTTTT

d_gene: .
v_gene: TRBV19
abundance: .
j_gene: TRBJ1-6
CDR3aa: CASSEMGLPGDSPLHF
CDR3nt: TGTGCCAGTTCGGAAATGGGGCTGCCTGGGGATTCACCCCTCCACTTT

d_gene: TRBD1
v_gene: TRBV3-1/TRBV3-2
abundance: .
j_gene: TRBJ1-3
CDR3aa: CASSLTGGANTIYF
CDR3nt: TGTGCCAGCAGCCTCACAGGGGGCGCAAACACCATATATTTT

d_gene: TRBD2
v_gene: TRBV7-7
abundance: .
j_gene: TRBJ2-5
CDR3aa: CASSLAGGAGETQYF
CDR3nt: TGTGCCAGCAGCTTAGCGGGAGGGGCGGGAGAGACCCAGTACTTC

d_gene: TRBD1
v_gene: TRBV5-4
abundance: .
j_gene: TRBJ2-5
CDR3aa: CASSSRTGLQETQYF
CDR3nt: TGTGCCAGCAGTTCCCGGACAGGGCTACAAGAGACCCAGTACTTC

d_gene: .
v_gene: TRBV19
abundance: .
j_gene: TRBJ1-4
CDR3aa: CASSAPGHLPTNEKLFF
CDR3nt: TGTGCCAGTAGCGCTCCGGGACACCTCCCAACTAATGAAAAACTGTTTTTT